These 24 T cell receptor beta chains originate from one sample sequenced in a study of T cells in Graves' hyperthyroidism and ophthalmopathy. Regions amplified from RNA transcripts were the TCR beta CDR3 regions. The primer set for the first-round RT-PCR of the TCR CDR3 was HTBI. TCRdb redid the calling of the multiplex PCR reads with MiXCR, one entry per CDR3 protein. This table holds around 520,000 distinct CDR3 sequences, approximately 25% found once. The sequenced sample was blood. Receptors were obtained from a woman in her twenties or thirties with Graves' ophthalmopathy.

This clonotype was counted at least ten times. The chain couples TRBV25-1 to TRBJ2-7; 12 positions agree with TRBD1. CDR1 and CDR2 (germline): MGHDK, SYGVNS. The CDR3 is made up of 15 amino acids. The V gene end was trimmed by 8 bases and the J gene end by 6 bases; junction bases not matched to a gene: 11. The CDR3 DNA is TGTGCCAGCTCTCTCTCCGGGACAGGGGGCTCCGAGCAGTACTTC. Residues: CASSLSGTGGSEQYF.

This clonotype was observed once. A much larger clone differs from this one at a single base, so this may be a read error. Because it lacks the conserved phenylalanine or tryptophan at the end, this CDR3 is likely a read error. J is TRBJ1-2 and V is TRBV5-5, with 7 bases that match TRBD1. V lost 4 bases, J lost 3 bases, and 9 bases stayed unmatched. The germline V gene has CDR1 SGHKS and CDR2 YYEKEE (reference sequence). The CDR3 sequence is 15 residues long. The chain's CDR3 is CASSVTGRGHYGYTS. CDR3 bases: TGTGCCAGCAGCGTCACAGGGAGGGGGCACTATGGCTACACCTCC.

This clonotype came up many times. V gene TRBV20-1 combines with J gene TRBJ2-7; either TRBD1 or TRBD2 may supply D (6 bases each). Germline CDR1 reads DFQATT; CDR2 reads SNEGSKA (reference sequence). V lost 4 bases to trimming and J lost 4 bases, with 20 bases between them. This CDR3 spans 15 amino acids. The CDR3 DNA is TGCAGTGCTAAAGAGTTGTACGGGGGCGGGTACGAGCAGTACTTC. This sequence encodes CSAKELYGGGYEQYF.

This clonotype was detected many times. The chain uses TRBV29-1 and TRBJ2-5, with D perhaps matching TRBD1 or TRBD2 (5 bases each). The germline V gene has CDR1 SQVTM and CDR2 ANQGSEA. There are 13 residues in the CDR3. The CDR3 spells CSWTEQGKETQYF. The DNA for the CDR3 is TGCAGTTGGACTGAGCAGGGCAAAGAGACCCAGTACTTC.

The rearrangement links TRBV2 to TRBJ2-7; D ambiguous. The V and J ends lost 5 bases and 6 bases respectively, with 11 bases between them. Germline V gene data show CDR1 as SNHLY and CDR2 as FYNNEI. The CDR3 runs to 12 residues. As DNA, the CDR3 is TGTGCCAGCAGTCATCGCGTACCCGAGCAGTACTTC. It encodes CASSHRVPEQYF.

This clonotype was seen a handful of times. The V call is TRBV20-1, the J call TRBJ2-4; 7 positions agree with TRBD2. The CDR3 consists of 15 residues. Germline V gene data show CDR1 as DFQATT and CDR2 as SNEGSKA (reference sequence). V shed 0 bases, J shed 1 base, and the junction held 3 bases outside the gene matches. The CDR3 reads CSARDGRGAKNIQYF. In DNA, the CDR3 is TGCAGTGCTAGAGATGGGAGGGGCGCCAAAAACATTCAGTACTTC.

This clonotype was detected many times. At one end, the junction sequence differs from germline, possibly due to a read error. This rearrangement joins TRBV28 to TRBJ2-7; a possible D gene is TRBD2 (6 bases). The CDR3 covers 15 residues. Germline CDR1 MDHEN, CDR2 SYDVKM. CDR3 in DNA: TGTGCCAGCAGTTTAATAGGGACTCATCCCTACAAGCAGTACTTC. Protein sequence: CASSLIGTHPYKQYF.

This clonotype was detected many times. The chain combines TRBV20-1 with TRBJ1-2; D remains ambiguous. The CDR3 sequence is 15 residues long. The germline CDR1 and CDR2 sequences are DFQATT and SNEGSKA (reference sequence). The V gene lost 2 bases and the J gene lost 4 bases, with 17 bases spanning the gap. CDR3 region: CSARPPFWPVYGYTF. The CDR3 region has the DNA TGCAGTGCTAGACCCCCCTTTTGGCCCGTCTATGGCTACACCTTC.

A few counts support this clonotype. V usage is TRBV6-5 and J usage is TRBJ2-7, with 10 bases fitting TRBD2. V lost 5 bases to trimming and J lost 6 bases; unmatched junction nucleotides: 7. The germline V gene has CDR1 MNHEY and CDR2 SVGAGI. The CDR3 has 14 residues. CDR3 amino acids: CASSLSSGGFEQYF. For the CDR3, the DNA is TGTGCCAGCAGTCTGTCTAGCGGGGGTTTCGAGCAGTACTTC.

This clonotype was seen more than once but under ten times. The V call is TRBV27, the J call TRBJ2-1; 7 positions match TRBD1. Germline V gives CDR1 MNHEY, CDR2 SMNVEV (reference sequence). This CDR3 is 14 amino acids long. J gave up 4 bases and V 8 bases, and 8 bases lay outside the gene matches. The DNA of the CDR3 is TGTGCCAGCTCCGACGGGACAGCTTACAATGAGCAGTTCTTC. It encodes CASSDGTAYNEQFF.

This clonotype was counted ten times or more. The J gene is TRBJ2-7, the V gene TRBV28; either TRBD1 or TRBD2 may supply D (5 bases each). There are 15 residues in the CDR3. In germline, CDR1 is MDHEN, CDR2 SYDVKM. Trimming took 4 bases from V and 3 from J, leaving 16 bases between them. The CDR3 here is CASSWAGTGVYEQYF. The CDR3 DNA follows: TGTGCCAGCAGTTGGGCTGGGACGGGCGTCTACGAGCAGTACTTC.

The table lists this clonotype with many counts. The chain couples TRBV6-2 or TRBV6-3 to TRBJ2-7; 8 positions agree with TRBD2. After removal of 11 bases from V and 2 bases from J, the junction contained 14 bases not matched to a gene. Germline V gives CDR1 MNHEY, CDR2 SVGEGT. The CDR3 extends over 15 amino acids. As DNA, the CDR3 is TGTGCCTCCGAGGGCACTAGCGGACCCCCCTACGAGCAGTACTTC. Encoded protein: CASEGTSGPPYEQYF.

This clonotype has just a few counts. One end of the junction does not line up with germline, which may come from a read error. The V and J genes are TRBV20-1 and TRBJ2-7; D possibly corresponds to TRBD1 (5 bases). CDR3 length: 13 residues. From germline, CDR1 is DFQATT and CDR2 SNEGSKA (reference sequence). Here the CDR3 reads CSAREPGFYGQYF. CDR3 sequence (DNA): TGCAGTGCTAGAGAGCCAGGGTTCTACGGGCAGTACTTC.

This clonotype was seen only a few times. Written as DNA, the CDR3 is TGTGCCAGCAGCATCCTAGTTAAAGAGACCCAGTACTTC. Its protein product is CASSILVKETQYF. This rearrangement joins TRBV7-6 to TRBJ2-5; D remains ambiguous. Looked up from germline, CDR1 is SGHVS and CDR2 is FNYEAQ. The CDR3 is 13 residues long. V lost 5 bases to trimming and J lost 3 bases, with 10 bases between them.

This clonotype came up many times. V and J are TRBV6-5 and TRBJ1-5; D uncertain. The CDR3 is 13 amino acids. The germline V and J ends were trimmed by 7 bases and 2 bases, with 9 bases remaining between them. CDR1 is MNHEY and CDR2 is SVGAGI in the germline V gene. CDR3 loop: CASKLSRNQPQHF. DNA for the CDR3: TGTGCCAGCAAGTTAAGTCGCAATCAGCCCCAGCATTTT.

Concerning this clonotype itself: A much larger clone sits a single nucleotide away, making a read error possible. V is TRBV14 and J is TRBJ1-2; unclear D gene. The CDR3 spans 13 residues. Trimming left V 8 bases short and J 8 bases short, with 18 bases between. Per the germline V gene, CDR1 is SGHDN and CDR2 is FVKESK. In DNA, the CDR3 is TGTGCCAGCCGCCCGGACCCCCCTGAAGGCTACACCTTC. It yields the protein CASRPDPPEGYTF.

This clonotype was counted at least ten times. This chain links TRBV12-5 with TRBJ2-2; possible D gene TRBD1, 6 bases. CDR1 and CDR2 from the germline V gene are LGHNT and FRNRAP. Trimming removed 2 bases at V and 1 base at J, with 11 bases between. This CDR3 has 16 amino acids. The CDR3 bases are TGTGCTAGTGGTTTGATGGACAGAGAGAACACCGGGGAGCTGTTTTTT. Translation: CASGLMDRENTGELFF.

This clonotype has ten or more counts. This chain connects TRBV6-5 to TRBJ2-7, with D tentatively TRBD1 (6 bases). Between the trimmed V and J ends, which lost 2 bases and 4 bases, there was a span of 15 bases. The CDR3 loop spans 15 amino acids. From germline, CDR1 is MNHEY and CDR2 SVGAGI. CDR3: CASSYESRGAYEQYF. In DNA form, the CDR3 reads TGTGCCAGCAGTTACGAGTCCAGGGGTGCGTACGAGCAGTACTTC.

The chain employs TRBV4-2 and TRBJ2-2; TRBD2 aligns across 9 bases. This CDR3 region has 18 residues. Germline lookup yields CDR1 LGHNA and CDR2 YNFKEQ. V gave up 6 bases and J gave up 0 bases; unmatched junction bases: 11. Here the CDR3 reads CASREDLAGASNTGELFF. The CDR3 DNA sequence: TGTGCCAGCAGGGAAGATTTAGCGGGGGCCTCGAACACCGGGGAGCTGTTTTTT.

The chain links TRBV12-3 or TRBV12-4 to TRBJ1-5; 9 nucleotides match TRBD1. The CDR3 runs 16 residues. After removal of 8 bases from V and 7 bases from J, the junction contained 15 bases not matched to a gene. The CDR3 coding sequence is TGTGCCAGCCAAAAACCGGGACAGGGTCATTGGCAGCCCCAGCATTTT. This codes for CASQKPGQGHWQPQHF.

This clonotype was seen many times. The chain uses TRBV7-9 and TRBJ2-4; tentative D call: TRBD2 (7 bases). CDR3 length equals 15 residues. Germline CDR1 SEHNR, CDR2 FQNEAQ (reference sequence). Between the trimmed V and J ends, which lost 2 bases and 4 bases, there was a span of 12 bases. The CDR3 nucleotides are TGTGCCAGCAGCTTATGGGAGGGGGAAAAAAACATTCAGTACTTC. This codes for CASSLWEGEKNIQYF.

By frequency in the sample, this clonotype is medium-sized. The chain uses TRBV6-5 and TRBJ1-1; D perhaps matches TRBD1 (5 bases). V dropped 2 bases and J dropped 6 bases, with 16 bases sitting between them. The CDR3 covers 15 residues. CDR1 and CDR2 (germline): MNHEY, SVGAGI. The CDR3 loop reads CASSYIGPRGPEAFF. The CDR3 DNA reads as TGTGCCAGCAGTTACATAGGACCCCGGGGCCCTGAAGCTTTCTTT.

J is TRBJ2-2 and V is TRBV4-1; no clear D gene. V lost 2 bases, J lost 10 bases, and 8 bases lay in between. Germline V gene lookup returns CDR1 MGHRA and CDR2 YSYEKL. The CDR3 is 12 residues long. The CDR3 is CASSQPAEELFF. In DNA, the CDR3 is TGCGCCAGCAGCCAACCCGCCGAGGAGCTGTTTTTT.

This clonotype showed up many times. The CDR3 sequence: CASSVIQGGYGYTF. Written as DNA, the CDR3 is TGTGCCAGCAGCGTAATCCAGGGTGGCTATGGCTACACCTTC. The chain joins TRBV9 to TRBJ1-2; D is perhaps TRBD1 (5 bases). The CDR3 has 14 amino acids. V gave up 1 base and J gave up 4 bases, with 11 bases separating them. Germline CDR1 is SGDLS and CDR2 is YYNGEE.